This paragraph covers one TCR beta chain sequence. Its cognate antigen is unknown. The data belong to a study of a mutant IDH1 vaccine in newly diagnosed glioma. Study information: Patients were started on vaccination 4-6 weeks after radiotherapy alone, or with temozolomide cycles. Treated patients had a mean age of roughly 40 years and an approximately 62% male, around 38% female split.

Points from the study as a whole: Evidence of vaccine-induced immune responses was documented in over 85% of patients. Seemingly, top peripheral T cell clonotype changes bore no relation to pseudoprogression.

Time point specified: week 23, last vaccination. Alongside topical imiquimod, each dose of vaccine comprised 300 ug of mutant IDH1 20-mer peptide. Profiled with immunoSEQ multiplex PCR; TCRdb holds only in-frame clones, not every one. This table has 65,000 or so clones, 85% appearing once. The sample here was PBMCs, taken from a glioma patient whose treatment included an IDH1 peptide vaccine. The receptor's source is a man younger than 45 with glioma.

The CDR3 DNA follows: TGTGCCAGCAGTGGACTAGCGGGGGGCACAGATACGCAGTATTTT. This sequence encodes CASSGLAGGTDTQYF. The J gene is TRBJ2-3, the V gene TRBV6-1; TRBD2 agrees at 12 bases. The CDR3 is made up of 15 amino acids. From germline, CDR1 is MNHNS and CDR2 SASEGT. The V gene end was trimmed by 4 bases and the J gene end by 1 base; junction bases not matched to a gene: 0.